The source of this TCR beta chain is a study of molecular identifiers for immune sequencing clone quantification (dated by TCRdb to between 2018 and 2020). Broadly, across the study: For a replicate experiment, RNA from about 20,000 or 100,000 naive CD8 T cells was divided into five aliquots, of which four were sequenced. This methods study used CD8 T cells to benchmark TCR RNA copy counting and molecular-identifier clustering-based TCR repertoire sequencing (MIDCIRS).

Libraries of naive CD8 T cells were built from around 20,000 to 1,000,000 sorted cells, with 10%, 30% or 50% of the purified RNA used. Naive CD8 T cells were FACS-sorted as CD8+CD4-CCR7+CD45RA+ on a BD FACSAria II into RLT Plus buffer. To test detection sensitivity, Jurkat RNA equal to under 13 TCR copies was added to samples of about 19,000-1,100,000 naive CD8 T cells. CD8 T cells were enriched with RosetteSep CD8+ T Cell Enrichment Cocktail and Ficoll-Paque, followed by ACK red cell lysis. Library generation was performed with PCR. Sequencing was carried out with a NextSeq 500. Bulk TCR libraries were made following a previously described method, with the TCR primers given in Table S5. Total RNA was purified with the Qiagen AllPrep DNA/RNA kit. Before analysis, reads from multiple sequencing runs of the same library were pooled. Turning to the authors' computational methods: Reads were retained only if the reads had an exact TCR constant sequence, and the retained reads were trimmed to 150 nt and grouped according to their 12-nt molecular barcodes. Reads in each barcode group were sub-clustered using a 15% Levenshtein threshold, and a quality-weighted consensus sequence was built for each RNA molecule. Non-functional sequences were excluded, and lower-count sequences lying one edit away from another sequence were also excluded. Based on a fit of two negative binomial distributions, barcode sub-clusters having less than 20% of the maximum read count were discarded. In-frame beta chains were kept once TCRdb had trimmed the public reads at Q25 with fastp and called clones with MiXCR. Each record represents a unique CDR3 protein, reported with the most common genes and DNA among its rows. The V and J calls come from TCRdb's annotation, not from the publication. For this sample there are over 65,000 distinct CDR3 sequences; around 27% appear just once. The ten largest clones represent around 0.77% of the sample.

Ten or more counts support this clonotype. What this receptor recognizes is not known. No quality values exist for individual bases; no much larger clone is one base distant. From a lookup of the germline V gene (reference sequence), CDR1 and CDR2 are MNHNY and SVGAGI. Including the terminal cysteine and phenylalanine, the CDR3 comprises 14 residues. The read is trimmed to its CDR3 DNA, 42 bases read in frame from base 1. V lost 6 bases and J lost 3 bases; the stretch between them is 14 bases long. Study-level results and caveats: A single cell's worth of spiked-in Jurkat TCR RNA was reported detectable even among under 1.3 million naive CD8 T cells. About 3 recovered TCR RNA copies per cell were obtained by modeling, versus about 9 by digital PCR, implying a capture efficiency of 30% to 35%. Clones above 20 RNA copies held over 98% of molecules in CMV-specific effector cells but under 1% in naive cells. Without barcode sub-clustering, chimeric consensus sequences inflated TCR diversity; chimeras reached as high as 47%. The naive libraries included spiked-in Jurkat TCR RNA (roughly nine copies' worth), and this Jurkat TCR RNA is not part of the donor repertoire. Highly expanded clone sizes could be underestimated if identical TCR molecules share a barcode.

The material sequenced was naive CD8+ T cells from blood, with Jurkat cell RNA spiked in. The label giving this sample's cell subset or site can be read as: FACS-sorted CD8+CD4-CCR7+CD45RA+ naive T cells. The source is a human donor in good health. Some libraries in this study had Jurkat cell RNA spiked in. The chain is assembled from TRBV6-6 and TRBJ2-5; TRBD1 might be the D gene, on 5 matching bases. This receptor carries the CDR3 CASSLWTDKETQYF. The DNA sequence reads TGTGCCAGCAGCCTCTGGACGGACAAAGAGACCCAGTACTTC.